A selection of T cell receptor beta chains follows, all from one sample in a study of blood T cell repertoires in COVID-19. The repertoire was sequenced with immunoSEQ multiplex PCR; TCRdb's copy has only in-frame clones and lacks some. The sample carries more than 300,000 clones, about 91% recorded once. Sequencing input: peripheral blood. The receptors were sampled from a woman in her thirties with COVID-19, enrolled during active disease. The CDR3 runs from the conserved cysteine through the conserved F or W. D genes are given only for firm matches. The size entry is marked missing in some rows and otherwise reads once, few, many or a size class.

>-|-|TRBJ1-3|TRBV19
TGTGCCACCTCCGGGGGTCGTGGAAACACCATATATTTT
CATSGGRGNTIYF
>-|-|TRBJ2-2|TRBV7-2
TGTGCCAGCAGCTTAGTACAAAACACCGGGGAGCTGTTTTTT
CASSLVQNTGELFF
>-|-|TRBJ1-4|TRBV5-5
TGTGCCAGCAGCTCTGGACAGCCCGGGCTTGCAACTAATGAAAAACTGTTTTTT
CASSSGQPGLATNEKLFF
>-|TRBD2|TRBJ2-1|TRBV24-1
TGTGCCACCAGTGAACCTCTAGCGGGGGGGCTCTGGAATGAGCAGTTCTTC
CATSEPLAGGLWNEQFF
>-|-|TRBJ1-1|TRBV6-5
TGTGCCAGCGCCGAGAGACGGAGCACTGAAGCTTTCTTT
CASAERRSTEAFF
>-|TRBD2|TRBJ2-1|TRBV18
TGTGCCAGCTCACCGGGACTAGCGGGGGCAAATGAGCAGTTCTTC
CASSPGLAGANEQFF
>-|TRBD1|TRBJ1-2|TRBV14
TGTGCCAGCAGCTACACCGGGACAGGGGGCTCTGGCTACACCTTC
CASSYTGTGGSGYTF
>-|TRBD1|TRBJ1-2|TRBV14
TGTGCCAGCAGCCAGGTGGACAGGGGCAACTATGGCTACACCTTC
CASSQVDRGNYGYTF
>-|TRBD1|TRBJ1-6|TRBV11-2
TGTGCCAGCAGCTCGACAGGGCCGGGTTGGAATTATAATTCACCCCTCCACTTT
CASSSTGPGWNYNSPLHF
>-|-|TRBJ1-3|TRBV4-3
TGCGCCAGCAGCCAAGCCGCTGGGCCTGGAAACACCATATATTTT
CASSQAAGPGNTIYF
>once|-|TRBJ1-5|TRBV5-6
TGTGCCAGCAGCTTCGGAGGAGTAGGCCAGCCCCAGCATTTT
CASSFGGVGQPQHF
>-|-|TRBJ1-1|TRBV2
TGTGCCAGCAGTGAAAGCGGGGGCCTAGCTTTCTTT
CASSESGGLAFF
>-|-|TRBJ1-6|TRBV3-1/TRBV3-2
TGTGCCAGCAGCCCCTTTCCCTCCTATAATTCACCCCTCCACTTT
CASSPFPSYNSPLHF
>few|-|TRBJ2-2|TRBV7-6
TGTGCCAGCAGCTTAGTATTGGTGCGGGGACGCGGGGAGCTGTTTTTT
CASSLVLVRGRGELFF
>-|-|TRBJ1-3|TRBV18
TGTGCCAGCTCACCCAACCGTCAGGCTGGAAACACCATATATTTT
CASSPNRQAGNTIYF
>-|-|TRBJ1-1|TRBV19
TGTGCCAGTAGTACAGGTGGGCAGTACGCTGAAGCTTTCTTT
CASSTGGQYAEAFF
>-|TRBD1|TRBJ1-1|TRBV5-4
TGTGCCAGCAGCCTTCGACAGGGGGCGAGCACTGAAGCTTTCTTT
CASSLRQGASTEAFF
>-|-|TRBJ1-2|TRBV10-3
TGTGCCAGAGACAGGCTAGAGTATGGCTACACCTTC
CARDRLEYGYTF
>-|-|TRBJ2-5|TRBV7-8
TGTGCCAGCAGTCGGTACCGGGACACAAAGCGGAAGACCCAGTACTTC
CASSRYRDTKRKTQYF
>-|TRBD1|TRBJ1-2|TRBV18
TGTGCCAGCTCACTTTCTTATTTCGGGACAGGGATTGGCTATGGCTACACCTTC
CASSLSYFGTGIGYGYTF
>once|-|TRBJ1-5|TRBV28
TGTGCCAGCAGTGACCGGGTTAGTAGCAATCAGCCCCAGCATTTT
CASSDRVSSNQPQHF
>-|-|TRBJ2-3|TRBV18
TGTGCCAGCTCACCAGGGGGCGCAAGCACAGATACGCAGTATTTT
CASSPGGASTDTQYF
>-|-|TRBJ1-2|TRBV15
TGTGCCACCGAGGGCCCGCATGGCTACACCTTC
CATEGPHGYTF
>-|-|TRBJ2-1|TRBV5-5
TGTGCCAGCAGCTTGGTTGAGGGCGAGCAGTTCTTC
CASSLVEGEQFF
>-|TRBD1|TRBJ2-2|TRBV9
TGTGCCAGCAGCGTAGTGGGGACAGGGTTGGCCGGGGAGCTGTTTTTT
CASSVVGTGLAGELFF
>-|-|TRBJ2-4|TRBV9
TGTGCCAGCAGCGTAGAGGGAGATTTAAAAAACATTCAGTACTTC
CASSVEGDLKNIQYF
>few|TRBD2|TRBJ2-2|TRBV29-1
TGCAGCATCCGAACAGCGGGGGACACCGGGGAGCTGTTTTTT
CSIRTAGDTGELFF
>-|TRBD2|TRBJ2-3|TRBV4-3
TGCGCCAGCAGCCAAGAGTCCAGCGGGGTAGATACGCAGTATTTT
CASSQESSGVDTQYF
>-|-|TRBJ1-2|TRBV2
TGTGCCAGCTCCAAGGACTCCTTCTATGGCTACACCTTC
CASSKDSFYGYTF
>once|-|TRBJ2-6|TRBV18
TGTGCCAGCTCTCTAGGCGACTCTGGGGCCAACGTCCTGACTTTC
CASSLGDSGANVLTF
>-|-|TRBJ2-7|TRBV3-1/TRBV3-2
TGTGCCAGCAGCCTCCGAACTGCCCAACCAGAGCAGTACTTC
CASSLRTAQPEQYF
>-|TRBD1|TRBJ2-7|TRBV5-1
TGCGCCAGCAGCATTGACAGGGGCTACGAGCAGTACTTC
CASSIDRGYEQYF
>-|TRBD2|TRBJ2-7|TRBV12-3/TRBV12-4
TGTGCCAGCAGTAGCGGGGGGGCCTACGAGCAGTACTTC
CASSSGGAYEQYF
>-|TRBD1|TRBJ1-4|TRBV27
TGTGCCAGCAGTTCGCCCACCCGGGACAGGGCGAGAAAACTGTTTTTT
CASSSPTRDRARKLFF
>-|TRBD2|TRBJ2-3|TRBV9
TGTGCCAGCAGCGTAGCTCCCCGGACTAGCGGGGGGTACGATACGCAGTATTTT
CASSVAPRTSGGYDTQYF
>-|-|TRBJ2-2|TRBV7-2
TGTGCCAGCAGCTTACGTGTCGGAGGTAACACCGGGGAGCTGTTTTTT
CASSLRVGGNTGELFF
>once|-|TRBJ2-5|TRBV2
TGTGCCAGCCGCCGGACGGGGCAAGAGACCCAGTACTTC
CASRRTGQETQYF
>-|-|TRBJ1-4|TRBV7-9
TGTGCCAGCAGCTTAGCGGGCAGGGGCCCTGGAGAAAAACTGTTTTTT
CASSLAGRGPGEKLFF
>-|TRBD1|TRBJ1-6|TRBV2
TGTGCCAGCAGAGCTACAGGGGCCGGTAATTCACCCCTCCACTTT
CASRATGAGNSPLHF
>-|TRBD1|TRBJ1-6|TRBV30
TGTGCCTGGAAGGTTGCGGGACAGCATAATTCACCCCTCCACTTT
CAWKVAGQHNSPLHF
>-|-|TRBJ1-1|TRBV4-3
TGCGCCAGCAGCCAAGCGGACACTGAAGCTTTCTTT
CASSQADTEAFF
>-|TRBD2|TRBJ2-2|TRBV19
TGTGCCAGTAGTTTTCAACTAGCGGGGGTTTCCGGGGAGCTGTTTTTT
CASSFQLAGVSGELFF
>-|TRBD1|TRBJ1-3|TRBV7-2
TGTGCCAGCAGCTTAGACAGGGGGAACACCATATATTTT
CASSLDRGNTIYF
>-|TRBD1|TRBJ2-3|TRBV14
TGTGCCAGCAGCATACAGGGGGCAGATACGCAGTATTTT
CASSIQGADTQYF
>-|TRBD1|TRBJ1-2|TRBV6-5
TGTGCCAGCAGTCTCCCCGGGACAGGGAACTATGGCTACACCTTC
CASSLPGTGNYGYTF